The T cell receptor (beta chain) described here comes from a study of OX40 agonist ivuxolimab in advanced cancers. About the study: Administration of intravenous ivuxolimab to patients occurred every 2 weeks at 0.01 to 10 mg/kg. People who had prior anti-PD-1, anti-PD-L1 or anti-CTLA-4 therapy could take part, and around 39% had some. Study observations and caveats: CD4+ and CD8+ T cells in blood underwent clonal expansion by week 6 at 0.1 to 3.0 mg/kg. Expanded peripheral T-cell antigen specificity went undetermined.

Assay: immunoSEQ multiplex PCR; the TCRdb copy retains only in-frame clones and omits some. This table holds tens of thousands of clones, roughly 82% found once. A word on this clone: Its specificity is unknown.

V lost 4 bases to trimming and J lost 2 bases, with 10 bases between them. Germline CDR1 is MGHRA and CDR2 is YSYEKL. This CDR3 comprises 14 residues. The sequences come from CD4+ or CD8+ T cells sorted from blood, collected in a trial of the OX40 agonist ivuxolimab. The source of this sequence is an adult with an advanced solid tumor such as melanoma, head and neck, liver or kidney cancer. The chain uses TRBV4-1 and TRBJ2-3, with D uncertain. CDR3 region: CASSLRLSTDTQYF. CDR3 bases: TGCGCCAGCAGCCTTCGACTTTCCACAGATACGCAGTATTTT.